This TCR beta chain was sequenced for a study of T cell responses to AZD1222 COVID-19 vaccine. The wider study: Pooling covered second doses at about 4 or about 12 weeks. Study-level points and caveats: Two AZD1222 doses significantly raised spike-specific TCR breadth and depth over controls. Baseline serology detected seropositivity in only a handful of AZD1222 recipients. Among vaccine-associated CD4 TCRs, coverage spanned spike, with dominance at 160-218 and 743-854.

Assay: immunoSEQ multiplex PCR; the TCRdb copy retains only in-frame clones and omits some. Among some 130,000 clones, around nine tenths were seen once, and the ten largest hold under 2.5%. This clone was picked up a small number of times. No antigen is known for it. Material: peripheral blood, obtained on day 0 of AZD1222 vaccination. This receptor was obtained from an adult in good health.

CDR3 in amino acids: CASSQDKSISSYEQYF. The CDR3 DNA reads TGCGCCAGCAGCCAAGACAAGTCGATTAGCTCCTACGAGCAGTACTTC. The genes are TRBV4-1 and TRBJ2-7, with D unclear. The V end lost 0 bases, the J end lost 0 bases, and 12 bases lay between the germline ends. Germline CDR1 MGHRA, CDR2 YSYEKL. There are 16 residues in the CDR3.